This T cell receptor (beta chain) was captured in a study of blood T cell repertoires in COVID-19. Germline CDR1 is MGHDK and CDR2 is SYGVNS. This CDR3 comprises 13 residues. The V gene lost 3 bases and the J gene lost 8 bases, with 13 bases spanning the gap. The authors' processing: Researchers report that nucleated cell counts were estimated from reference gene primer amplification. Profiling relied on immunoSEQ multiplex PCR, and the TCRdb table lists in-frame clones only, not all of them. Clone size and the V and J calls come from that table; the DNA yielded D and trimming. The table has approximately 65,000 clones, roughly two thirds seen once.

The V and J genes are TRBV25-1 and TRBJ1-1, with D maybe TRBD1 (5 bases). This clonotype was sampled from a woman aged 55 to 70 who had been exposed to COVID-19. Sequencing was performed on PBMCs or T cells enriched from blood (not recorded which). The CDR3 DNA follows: TGTGCCAGCAGTGAGGAGGGGTTGCGCGAAGCTTTCTTT. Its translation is CASSEEGLREAFF.